This T cell receptor (beta chain) was sequenced during a study of vaccination and CD4 T cells after COVID-19. For the study at large: Drawing of post-COVID samples took place a median around 100 days after diagnosis (range 35 to 161).

Treatment defined: approximately nine-day PBMC culture with coronavirus spike peptide pools or control peptides (ViraFEST assay). Between the trimmed V and J ends, which lost 6 bases and 8 bases, there was a span of 14 bases. Germline CDR1 is MNHGY and CDR2 is SAAAGT. This CDR3 has 14 amino acids. About this clonotype: Its cognate antigen is unknown.

Sequencing of DNA taken from cultured CD4+ T cells relied on the Oncomine TCR Beta short-read assay. In TCRdb, the PCR reads were re-called with MiXCR into one record per CDR3 protein. The sample yields around 20,000 distinct CDR3 sequences, more than 55% seen once. Study conclusions and caveats: The median number of SARS-CoV-2-reactive clonotypes increased from roughly 22 to 38, a change that did not reach significance.

The sample in question was CD4+ T cells from blood, cultured in vitro, obtained before SARS-CoV-2 vaccination. The chain joins TRBV6-8 to TRBJ1-6; perhaps TRBD1 as D (6 bases). This receptor was identified in a human donor who had recovered from COVID-19. The CDR3 region has the DNA TGTGCCAGCAGGGGGACATCCCCACATTCACCCCTCCACTTT. It translates to CASRGTSPHSPLHF.